Listed below are T cell receptor beta chains from one sample, sequenced in a study of T cells after yellow fever vaccination. TCRdb recomputed calls from the 5' RACE reads with MiXCR, one row per CDR3 protein. This table holds 250,000 to 300,000 distinct CDR3 sequences, roughly 13% found once. Here the sequenced sample was CD4+ T cells sorted from PBMCs, taken 45 days after the yellow fever booster vaccination. The receptors originated from a man aged 30 to 45 who received the YFV17D yellow fever vaccine. Each CDR3 is given without its conserved first and last residue. Fields, in order: J gene, V gene, D gene, CDR3 protein. D genes are given only for firm matches.

>TRBJ1-6|TRBV7-6|TRBD1
ASSLAGTGNNSPLH
>TRBJ2-3|TRBV5-6|TRBD2
ASSRSVGGSTDTQY
>TRBJ2-5|TRBV12-3/TRBV12-4|TRBD2
ASSSSLAGETQY
>TRBJ1-1|TRBV5-1|TRBD1
ASSSGQGNTEAF
>TRBJ2-7|TRBV9|TRBD1
ASSVAPGQGVNSYEQY
>TRBJ1-5|TRBV20-1|-
SAAGTPYQPQH
>TRBJ2-7|TRBV12-3/TRBV12-4|TRBD1
ASRSPGQSYEQY
>TRBJ2-3|TRBV20-1|-
SARDVRSTDTQY
>TRBJ1-4|TRBV5-6|-
ASSLRGLSEKLF
>TRBJ2-2|TRBV7-2|-
ASSPVGTDTGELF
>TRBJ2-4|TRBV7-9|-
ASSWDTNKNIQY
>TRBJ1-5|TRBV20-1|-
SARAREPQH
>TRBJ2-2|TRBV4-1|-
ASKAQRERGGELF
>TRBJ2-7|TRBV20-1|TRBD1
SANRDSGREQY
>TRBJ2-7|TRBV6-5|-
ASSYSTAALEIADEQY
>TRBJ2-1|TRBV10-3|TRBD1
AISEFRDRDNEQF
>TRBJ1-1|TRBV5-4|-
ASHFRQGPNTEAF
>TRBJ1-1|TRBV29-1|-
SVLPTGTEAF
>TRBJ2-3|TRBV19|-
ASSIPSTDTQY
>TRBJ2-7|TRBV4-1|-
ASSQGVQSYEQY
>TRBJ2-1|TRBV12-3/TRBV12-4|-
ASSSTIPSYNEQF
>TRBJ2-2|TRBV20-1|-
SARGGMGGELF
>TRBJ2-1|TRBV10-1|TRBD2
ASSDLAGALHEQF
>TRBJ1-1|TRBV2|-
ASSEALWVTEAF